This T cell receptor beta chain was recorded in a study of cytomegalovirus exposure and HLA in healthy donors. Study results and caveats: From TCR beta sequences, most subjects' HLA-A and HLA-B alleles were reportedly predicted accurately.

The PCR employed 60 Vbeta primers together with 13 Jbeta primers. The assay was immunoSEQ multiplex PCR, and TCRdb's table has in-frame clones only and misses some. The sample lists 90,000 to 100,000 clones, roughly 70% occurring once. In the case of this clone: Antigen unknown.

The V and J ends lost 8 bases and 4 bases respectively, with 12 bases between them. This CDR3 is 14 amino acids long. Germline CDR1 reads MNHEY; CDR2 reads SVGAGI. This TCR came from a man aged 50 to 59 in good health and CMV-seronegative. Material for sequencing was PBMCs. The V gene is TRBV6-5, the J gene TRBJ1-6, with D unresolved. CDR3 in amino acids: CASATVAYNSPLHF. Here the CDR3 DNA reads TGTGCCAGCGCCACGGTAGCTTATAATTCACCCCTCCACTTT.